This T cell receptor (beta chain) was observed in a study of Ad26.COV2.S vaccination and SARS-CoV-2 variants. At the level of the study: As a participant in COV1001, the donor was in the Ad26.COV2.S trial arm.

Treatment: some 20 received Ad26.COV2.S at low or high dose, single or two shots; 5 received placebo; per-sample allocation not given. Specimens were obtained on day 63 following the first vaccine or placebo injection. The donor's status was that of an adult aged 18-55 years in Boston. Its platform was an Ad26 vector, and its expressed antigen was Wuhan-strain SARS-CoV-2 spike. Sequencing used immunoSEQ multiplex PCR; TCRdb keeps in-frame clones, though not all of them. The table includes around 320,000 clones, about nine tenths detected once. The ends were cut back, 4 bases at V and 0 bases at J, with 16 bases in the middle. Per the germline V gene, CDR1 is MGHRA and CDR2 is YSYEKL. This CDR3 has 16 amino acids.

The clonotype was recovered from a person between 18 and 65 years old who received the Ad26.COV2.S COVID-19 vaccine or a placebo. V is TRBV4-1 and J is TRBJ2-7; tentative D call: TRBD2 (5 bases). The material sequenced was peripheral blood, taken in a trial of Ad26.COV2.S vaccine versus placebo. The CDR3 nucleotides read TGCGCCAGCAGCCTATACCGGGGATCCCCCTCCTACGAGCAGTACTTC. It specifies CASSLYRGSPSYEQYF.